This T cell receptor (beta chain) was sequenced during a study of blood T cell repertoires in COVID-19. The ends lost 2 bases at V and 4 bases at J; junction bases unmatched: 6. Germline CDR1 and CDR2: MNHEY and SVGAGI. The CDR3 consists of 15 residues. How the authors handled the data: Counts of nucleated cells, estimated from reference gene primer amplification, were obtained. Sequencing used immunoSEQ multiplex PCR; TCRdb keeps in-frame clones, though not all of them. The V and J calls and clone size come from that table; D and trimming were worked out from the DNA. The table has about 240,000 clones, 80% to 90% seen once.

This rearrangement joins TRBV6-5 to TRBJ1-1, with 8 bases that match TRBD1. The specimen was PBMCs or T cells enriched from blood (not recorded which). The sequence was obtained from a woman in her 30s with acute COVID-19. The CDR3 reads CASSYIGQGGTEAFF. CDR3 coding DNA: TGTGCCAGCAGTTACATCGGACAGGGTGGCACTGAAGCTTTCTTT.